This T cell receptor beta chain came from a study of cytomegalovirus exposure and HLA in healthy donors. Study as a whole: The approximately 120 validation repertoires, a later analysis reported, used the same platform as the approximately 700 first-cohort repertoires.

With regard to this clone: Its antigen remains unidentified.

Study observations and caveats: Confirmation in vitro established that a few CMV-associated chains were specific for CMV antigens. The study recorded about 150 TCR beta chains that were cytomegalovirus-associated.

Germline V gene data show CDR1 as SEHNR and CDR2 as FQNEAQ (reference sequence). J was trimmed by 7 bases and V by 5 bases; bases with no gene match: 4. The CDR3 runs 12 residues. From the approximately 120-subject validation cohort, which was separate from the roughly 670-subject first cohort, the donors were drawn. Profiling relied on immunoSEQ multiplex PCR, and the TCRdb table lists in-frame clones only, not all of them. Here the sample spans about 71,000 clones, around 93% being singletons. The TCR was taken from a woman aged 18-30 years in good health and CMV-seronegative. The sample was PBMCs. The V gene is TRBV7-9, the J gene TRBJ2-7; TRBD1 matches 8 bases. This CDR3 is CASSPTGGEQYF. Here the CDR3 DNA reads TGTGCCAGCAGCCCCACAGGGGGTGAGCAGTACTTC.